The 25 T cell receptor beta chains below come from one sample, sequenced in a study of blood T cell repertoires in COVID-19. Repertoires were generated with immunoSEQ multiplex PCR, while TCRdb's copy carries only in-frame clones and drops some. Among tens of thousands of clones listed, around 80% were seen once. The sample consisted of peripheral blood. The receptors were sampled from a man in his fifties with acute or convalescent COVID-19.

The rearrangement joins TRBV20-1 to TRBJ1-6; D gene unclear. Germline V gene lookup returns CDR1 DFQATT and CDR2 SNEGSKA (reference sequence). V was pared by 3 bases and J by 11 bases, with 23 bases between. This CDR3 contains 16 residues. CDR3: CSASVRRPDKETPLHF. The CDR3 nucleotides are TGCAGTGCTAGTGTCCGACGGCCCGACAAAGAAACACCCCTCCACTTT.

The V and J genes are TRBV19 and TRBJ2-1; 7 nucleotides align to TRBD2. Germline V lookup: CDR1 LNHDA, CDR2 SQIVND (reference sequence). The V and J ends lost 3 bases and 6 bases, in that order; junction bases with no gene match: 2. This CDR3 is built from 13 residues. Here the CDR3 reads CASSISGGNEQFF. The CDR3 DNA sequence: TGTGCCAGTAGTATCTCGGGGGGCAATGAGCAGTTCTTC.

The CDR3 reads CASGLTGLADNEQFF. The CDR3 DNA is TGTGCCTCCGGATTGACGGGACTAGCGGACAATGAGCAGTTCTTC. The chain has TRBV10-3 and TRBJ2-1; 11 bases are a match to TRBD2. Trimming at V came to 11 bases and at J to 5 bases, leaving 11 bases not matched to a gene. Germline V lookup: CDR1 ENHRY, CDR2 SYGVKD. CDR3 length equals 15 residues.

This clone turned up a few times. The chain has TRBV2 and TRBJ2-5; D is possibly TRBD1 (6 bases). Trimming removed 6 bases from V and 1 base from J, with 15 bases in between. This CDR3 contains 15 residues. Germline V lookup: CDR1 SNHLY, CDR2 FYNNEI. CDR3 in DNA: TGTGCCAGCAGCTTGCAGGAAGGGGGCCAAGAGACCCAGTACTTC. The encoded protein is CASSLQEGGQETQYF.

V and J are TRBV19 and TRBJ1-5; tentative D call: TRBD1 (5 bases). Germline V gene sequence: CDR1 LNHDA, CDR2 SQIVND (reference sequence). The ends were cut back, 2 bases at V and 7 bases at J, with 9 bases in the middle. The CDR3 has 13 amino acids. The CDR3 region has the DNA TGTGCCAGTAGTATACGGGGGGGACAGCCCCAGCATTTT. Its protein product is CASSIRGGQPQHF. Drawing the rest from reference TRBV19 and TRBJ1-5, the complete variable domain is DGGITQSPKYLFRKEGQNVTLSCEQNLNHDAMYWYRQDPGQGLRLIYYSQIVNDFQKGDIAEGYSVSREKKESFPLTVTSAQKNPTAFYLCASSIRGGQPQHFGDGTRLSIL.

V usage is TRBV7-3 and J usage is TRBJ1-1; 7 bases line up with TRBD1. CDR1 SGHTA and CDR2 FQGTGA come from the germline V gene. The CDR3 has 14 amino acids. The ends lost 5 bases at V and 1 base at J; junction bases unmatched: 4. Here the CDR3 reads CASSPDRANTEAFF. The DNA of the CDR3 is TGTGCCAGCAGCCCAGACAGGGCGAACACTGAAGCTTTCTTT.

CDR3 residues: CAISEFQGAGTEAFF. CDR3 DNA sequence: TGTGCCATCAGTGAGTTCCAGGGGGCCGGGACTGAAGCTTTCTTT. V usage is TRBV10-3 and J usage is TRBJ1-1, with TRBD1 matching 8 bases. Germline V lookup: CDR1 ENHRY, CDR2 SYGVKD. The V segment lost 1 base and the J segment 5 bases; nucleotides outside the gene matches: 6. The CDR3 runs 15 residues.

About this clone: A read error may account for a junction end that differs from germline. The identical CDR3 is also encoded by other nucleotide sequences in the sample. V is TRBV11-2 and J is TRBJ2-6; a possible D gene is TRBD1 (5 bases). This CDR3 contains 17 residues. Germline values: CDR1 SGHAT, CDR2 FQNNGV. The CDR3 is CASSSRPQGAGANVLTF. The CDR3 DNA reads TGTGCCAGCAGTTCCCGTCCCCAGGGTGCTGGGGCCAATGTCCTGACTTTC.

The chain carries TRBV11-2 and TRBJ2-1, with 10 nucleotides matching TRBD2. With V trimmed by 5 bases and J by 12 bases, 4 bases remained unmatched. CDR1 is SGHAT and CDR2 is FQNNGV in the germline V gene. This CDR3 has 12 residues. CDR3 coding DNA: TGTGCCAGCAGCCCTAGCGGGGGCCCGCAGTTCTTC. It yields the protein CASSPSGGPQFF.

The V and J genes are TRBV6-5 and TRBJ1-3; tentatively, D is TRBD1 (5 bases). Germline-derived CDR1 and CDR2 are MNHEY and SVGAGI. The CDR3 sequence is 16 residues long. V gave up 0 bases and J gave up 4 bases, with 13 bases separating them. CDR3 in amino acids: CASSYSGDPVGNTIYF. CDR3 nucleotides: TGTGCCAGCAGTTACTCAGGGGATCCAGTGGGAAACACCATATATTTT.

The chain has TRBV6-2 or TRBV6-3 and TRBJ2-1, with a tentative D call TRBD2 (5 bases). Deletions cut 0 bases from V and 7 bases from J, with 10 bases between. Germline CDR1 reads MNHEY; CDR2 reads SVGEGT. The CDR3 is 14 amino acids. In nucleotides, the CDR3 is TGTGCCAGCAGTTACTCCGGGGAATATAATGAGCAGTTCTTC. Its translation: CASSYSGEYNEQFF.

The chain couples TRBV5-1 to TRBJ2-5; tentatively, D is TRBD2 (7 bases). Germline V lookup: CDR1 SGHRS, CDR2 YFSETQ. Trimming removed 0 bases at V and 2 bases at J, with 17 bases between. This CDR3 region has 17 residues. The CDR3 DNA is TGCGCCAGCAGCTTGGCCGGGTCGGCGGGGGCGCAAGAGACCCAGTACTTC. Protein: CASSLAGSAGAQETQYF.

This clone was observed a handful of times. The V gene is TRBV4-2, the J gene TRBJ2-7, with 10 bases that match TRBD1. Per the germline V gene, CDR1 is LGHNA and CDR2 is YNFKEQ. The CDR3 loop spans 13 amino acids. V was pared by 4 bases and J by 5 bases, with 2 bases of the junction left unmatched. CDR3 residues: CASSLGQGDEQYF. The CDR3 DNA is TGTGCCAGCAGCCTCGGACAGGGGGACGAGCAGTACTTC.

The rearrangement links TRBV11-3 to TRBJ2-3, with a possible D match to TRBD1 (6 bases). CDR3 length: 14 residues. Germline V gives CDR1 SGHNT, CDR2 YENEEA. The ends were cut back, 5 bases at V and 4 bases at J, with 13 bases in the middle. CDR3 nucleotide sequence: TGTGCCAGCAGCACAGGGAAAAACGCAGATACGCAGTATTTT. This translates into CASSTGKNADTQYF.

V is TRBV28 and J is TRBJ1-3; D unclear. With 5 bases removed from V and 1 base from J, the gap between germline ends came to 6 bases. Per the germline V gene, CDR1 is MDHEN and CDR2 is SYDVKM. The CDR3 consists of 13 residues. CDR3 DNA: TGTGCCAGCAGTCTTAAATCTGGAAACACCATATATTTT. Amino acid sequence: CASSLKSGNTIYF.

The chain recombines TRBV5-4 with TRBJ2-1; 8 nucleotides line up with TRBD2. In germline, CDR1 is SGHNT, CDR2 YYREEE (reference sequence). The CDR3 covers 13 residues. J gave up 9 bases and V 3 bases, and 5 bases lay outside the gene matches. CDR3 loop: CASSSLSGTEQFF. For the CDR3, the DNA is TGTGCCAGCAGCTCCCTTAGCGGGACTGAGCAGTTCTTC.

This chain joins TRBV4-3 and TRBJ2-7, with TRBD2 matching over 7 bases. CDR3 length equals 15 residues. Germline CDR1 LGHNA, CDR2 YSLEER. Trimming cost V 1 base and J 1 base; bases outside gene matches: 4. The CDR3 here is CASSQASGVSYEQYF. The CDR3 DNA sequence: TGCGCCAGCAGCCAAGCCAGCGGGGTTTCCTACGAGCAGTACTTC.

The CDR3 spells CASSLNSGTDTQYF. CDR3 nucleotide sequence: TGTGCCAGCAGCTTGAATAGCGGGACAGATACGCAGTATTTT. This rearrangement joins TRBV7-3 to TRBJ2-3, with 7 bases aligning to TRBD2. The CDR3 consists of 14 residues. Looked up from germline, CDR1 is SGHTA and CDR2 is FQGTGA. With 3 bases clipped from V and 3 bases from J, the junction kept 3 bases outside the gene matches.

This rearrangement joins TRBV6-2 or TRBV6-3 to TRBJ1-1; TRBD1 agrees at 7 bases. The V gene's germline CDR1 is MNHEY and CDR2 SVGEGT. The trim removed 4 bases at V and 8 bases at J, leaving 13 bases unmatched. This CDR3 comprises 15 residues. This CDR3 reads CASSSPGTVQDEAFF. The CDR3 nucleotides are TGTGCCAGCAGTTCCCCCGGGACAGTCCAAGACGAAGCTTTCTTT.

This clone has only one observation. The V and J genes are TRBV29-1 and TRBJ2-7; 12 bases match TRBD1. Germline CDR1 reads SQVTM; CDR2 reads ANQGSEA. The CDR3 has 15 residues. V dropped 5 bases and J dropped 4; count of bases not matched to a gene: 9. CDR3 sequence (DNA): TGCAGCGTTATCCGGGACAGGGGGCTAAGGTACGAGCAGTACTTC. Protein product: CSVIRDRGLRYEQYF.

This clone appeared a single time. The chain links TRBV7-2 to TRBJ1-1, with D possibly being TRBD1 (5 bases). The CDR3 contains 12 residues. The germline gives CDR1 SGHTA, CDR2 FQGNSA. V dropped 5 bases and J dropped 7 bases, with 11 bases sitting between them. The CDR3 reads CASSQDSFEAFF. DNA of the CDR3: TGTGCCAGCAGCCAAGACAGTTTTGAAGCTTTCTTT.

The chain links TRBV18 to TRBJ1-6, with D perhaps matching TRBD1 (6 bases). Trimming stripped 1 base from V and 6 bases from J, with 13 bases between. Looked up from germline, CDR1 is KGHSH and CDR2 is LQKENI. This CDR3 is 16 amino acids long. This chain's CDR3 is CASSPQQGRSNSPLHF. The CDR3 coding sequence is TGTGCCAGCTCACCACAACAGGGTCGGAGTAATTCACCCCTCCACTTT. Full variable domain (outside the CDR3, taken from reference TRBV18 and TRBJ1-6): NAGVMQNPRHLVRRRGQEARLRCSPMKGHSHVYWYRQLPEEGLKFMVYLQKENIIDESGMPKERFSAEFPKEGPSILRIQQVVRGDSAAYFCASSPQQGRSNSPLHFGNGTRLTVT.

In this sample, this clone turned up once. The rearrangement links TRBV7-9 to TRBJ2-5; 7 positions match TRBD1. CDR1 SEHNR and CDR2 FQNEAQ come from the germline V gene (reference sequence). J lost 1 base, V lost 1 base, and 0 bases had no gene match. The CDR3 contains 14 residues. This CDR3 is CASSLGQGQETQYF. In nucleotides, the CDR3 is TGTGCCAGCAGCTTAGGACAGGGCCAAGAGACCCAGTACTTC.

This clone turned up a few times. The chain uses TRBV5-1 and TRBJ1-1; no clear D. Trimming cost V 0 bases and J 4 bases, with 10 bases left between them. The CDR3 has 14 residues. Germline loops: CDR1 SGHRS, CDR2 YFSETQ. The CDR3 nucleotides read TGCGCCAGCAGCTTGGCTCCGGTGAGCACTGAAGCTTTCTTT. This codes for CASSLAPVSTEAFF.

The rearrangement uses TRBV11-2 and TRBJ1-1; tentatively, D is TRBD1 (5 bases). The V end lost 4 bases, the J end lost 1 base, and 10 bases lay between the germline ends. Germline V CDR1 and CDR2: SGHAT, FQNNGV. The CDR3 is 14 amino acids. CDR3 protein: CASSSRQRNTEAFF. The CDR3, as DNA: TGTGCCAGCAGCTCGCGACAGAGGAACACTGAAGCTTTCTTT.